Given below is one T cell receptor beta chain in context. Trimming took off 6 bases at V and 0 bases at J, with 16 bases between the two ends. Germline lookup yields CDR1 LGHDT and CDR2 YNNKEL (reference sequence). There are 16 residues in the CDR3. This specimen belongs to a study of blood T cell repertoires in COVID-19. Study-level information: The analysed material was cDNA or gDNA that came from T cells, B-cell-depleted T cells, or PBMCs.

Assay: immunoSEQ multiplex PCR; the TCRdb copy retains only in-frame clones and omits some. The repertoire holds 150,000 to 200,000 clones, with about 86% as singletons. The V and J genes are TRBV3-1 (or the pseudogene TRBV3-2) and TRBJ2-3, with D tentatively TRBD2 (6 bases). The TCR originated in an elderly woman with acute or convalescent COVID-19. The sequencing sample was made of peripheral blood. The CDR3 nucleotides read TGTGCCAGCAGTCCACCGACTAGACTGAGCACAGATACGCAGTATTTT. This gives the protein CASSPPTRLSTDTQYF.